The subject of this entry is one TCR beta chain. The data derive from a study of blood T cell repertoires in COVID-19. Turning to the study itself: PBMCs, B-cell-depleted T cells, or T cells were the source of the cDNA or gDNA that made up the material.

The CDR3 is 13 residues long. V trimming: 6 bases; J trimming: 7 bases; junction bases outside the gene matches: 9. Germline values: CDR1 MNHNS, CDR2 SASEGT. Data came from immunoSEQ multiplex PCR; TCRdb stores just in-frame clones and leaves some out. The sample comprises about 380,000 clones, 87% of which are singletons, and under 1.5% rests with the top ten. This chain uses TRBV6-1 with TRBJ2-7; TRBD2 matches 7 bases. The sequenced sample consisted of PBMCs or T cells enriched from blood (not recorded which). The TCR comes from a man aged 30 to 45 who had recovered from COVID-19. CDR3 amino acids: CASRPNLREEQYF. DNA for the CDR3: TGTGCCAGCAGGCCTAATTTGCGGGAGGAGCAGTACTTC.